The 10 T cell receptor beta chains below were found in one sample sequenced in a study of T cell clonality in common variable immunodeficiency. Here immunoSEQ multiplex PCR was the method, and the copy in TCRdb shows in-frame clones only, minus some. The sample is made up of about 52,000 clones, none counted only once. The sequencing sample was made of peripheral blood mononuclear cells. These receptors originate from a person between 18 and 69 years old in good health.

This clone has at least ten counts. With the read ending 3 residues before the CDR3 end, the germline J gene is used to fill in that end. The chain recombines TRBV19 with TRBJ2-2, with 9 bases fitting TRBD1. With 9 bases clipped from V and 8 bases from J, the junction kept 10 bases outside the gene matches. Germline V lookup: CDR1 LNHDA, CDR2 SQIVND (reference sequence). The CDR3 extends over 14 amino acids. CDR3 protein: CASTGGPIMGELFF. The DNA read from the CDR3 is TGTGCCAGCACAGGGGGCCCAATAATGGGGGAG.

The table lists this clone with many counts. From the germline J gene comes the end of the CDR3, since the read stops 3 residues before it. J is TRBJ2-7 and V is TRBV20-1; D is perhaps TRBD2 (5 bases). The germline gives CDR1 DFQATT, CDR2 SNEGSKA (reference sequence). The V end lost 7 bases, the J end lost 0 bases, and 10 bases lay between the germline ends. CDR3 size: 12 residues. CDR3 amino acids: CSVRTDSYEQYF. Partial CDR3 DNA: TGCAGTGTTCGGACTGACTCCTACGAG.

The table lists this clone with many counts. Read data end 3 residues before the CDR3 end; the end is taken from the germline J gene. The chain links TRBV30 to TRBJ1-2, with D maybe TRBD1 (6 bases). Trimming cost V 1 base and J 5 bases, with 11 bases left between them. The CDR3 is made up of 13 amino acids. Germline CDR1 reads GTSNPN; CDR2 reads SVGIG (reference sequence). CDR3 region: CAWSDRAQYGYTF. Partial CDR3 DNA: TGTGCCTGGAGTGACAGGGCCCAGTATGGC.

This clone was found many times. Sequencing ends 3 residues short of the CDR3 end; the germline J gene provides the rest. Other DNA sequences in the same sample also yield this CDR3. The chain uses TRBV30 and TRBJ1-1; D is ambiguous. Trimming cost V 1 base and J 4 bases, with 16 bases left between them. CDR3 size: 15 residues. Looked up from germline, CDR1 is GTSNPN and CDR2 is SVGIG (reference sequence). The sequenced CDR3 bases are TGTGCCTGGAGTGAGCTACAATACACGGGCACTGAA. Its translation is CAWSELQYTGTE. The CDR3 reads in full as CAWSELQYTGTEAFF.

This clone has at least ten counts. The CDR3 is cut off 3 residues early in the read; its end comes from the germline J gene. The chain carries TRBV7-9 and TRBJ2-2; tentatively, D is TRBD1 (5 bases). Trimming left V 2 bases short and J 2 bases short, with 6 bases between. Germline lookup yields CDR1 SEHNR and CDR2 FQNEAQ (reference sequence). The CDR3 runs to 14 residues. The CDR3 bases that were read are TGTGCCAGCAGCTTAACAGGCAACACCGGGGAG. The encoded protein is CASSLTGNTGE. The entire CDR3 is CASSLTGNTGELFF.

At least ten counts were recorded for this clone. The read ends 3 residues before the CDR3 terminus; that terminus is restored from the germline J gene. The V gene is TRBV10-3, the J gene TRBJ1-5, with D unclear. Germline assignment: CDR1 ENHRY and CDR2 SYGVKD. The CDR3 consists of 13 residues. V was pared by 0 bases and J by 4 bases, with 4 bases between. CDR3 region: CAISESQNQPQHF. The sequenced part of the CDR3 DNA is TGTGCCATCAGTGAGTCGCAGAATCAGCCC.

This clone was counted many times. Coverage ceases 3 residues before the CDR3 finishes, and the germline J gene fills in the end. The chain carries TRBV5-6 and TRBJ2-5, with 8 bases identical to TRBD1. Trimming cost V 2 bases and J 4 bases; bases outside gene matches: 4. This CDR3 has 14 residues. Germline V gives CDR1 SGHDT, CDR2 YYEEEE. CDR3 DNA (partial): TGTGCCAGCAGCTTCCGACAGGGGTTAGAGACC. Its protein product is CASSFRQGLET. In full, the CDR3 reads CASSFRQGLETQYF.

This clone was counted many times. The read comes to an end 3 residues before the CDR3 does, leaving the germline J gene to fill in the end. The chain couples TRBV20-1 to TRBJ2-7, with D perhaps matching TRBD2 (6 bases). The CDR3 is 15 residues long. CDR1 is DFQATT, CDR2 SNEGSKA, per germline (reference sequence). CDR3 loop: CSAWFRDLNSYEQYF. The part of the CDR3 DNA that was read is TGCAGCGCTTGGTTCCGGGACTTAAACTCCTACGAG.

This clone has a count of ten or more. The CDR3 end falls 3 residues outside the read, so it is completed with the germline J gene. The genes are TRBV6-2 or TRBV6-3 and TRBJ2-3; a weak D match, TRBD2 (6 bases). This CDR3 has 14 amino acids. The V end lost 6 bases, the J end lost 3 bases, and 13 bases lay between the germline ends. Germline V gene data show CDR1 as MNHEY and CDR2 as SVGEGT. CDR3 protein: CASRRLVRTDTQYF. The sequenced part of the CDR3 DNA is TGTGCCAGCAGGCGACTAGTGCGAACAGATACG.

This clone appeared many times. The read ends 3 residues before the CDR3 terminus; that terminus is restored from the germline J gene. V is TRBV12-5 and J is TRBJ2-2; the D gene is possibly TRBD2 (6 bases). The germline CDR1 and CDR2 sequences are LGHNT and FRNRAP. The germline V and J ends were trimmed by 4 bases and 6 bases, with 9 bases remaining between them. The CDR3 extends over 13 amino acids. The sequenced CDR3 bases are TGTGCTAGTGGTTCAGGGACTCCCGGGGAG. Protein product: CASGSGTPGE. The full-length CDR3 reads as CASGSGTPGELFF.